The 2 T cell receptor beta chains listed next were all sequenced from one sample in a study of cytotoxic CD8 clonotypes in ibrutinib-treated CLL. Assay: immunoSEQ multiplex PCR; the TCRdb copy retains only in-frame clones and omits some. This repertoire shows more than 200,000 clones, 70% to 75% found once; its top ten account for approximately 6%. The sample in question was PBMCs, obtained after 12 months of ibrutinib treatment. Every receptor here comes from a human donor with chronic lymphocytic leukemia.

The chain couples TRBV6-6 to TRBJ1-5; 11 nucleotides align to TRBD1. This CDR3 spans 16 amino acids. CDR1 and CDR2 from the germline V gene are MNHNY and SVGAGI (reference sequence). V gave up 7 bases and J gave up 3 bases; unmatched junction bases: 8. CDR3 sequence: CASTKGQGADNQPQHF. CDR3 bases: TGTGCCAGCACCAAAGGACAGGGGGCAGACAATCAGCCCCAGCATTTT.

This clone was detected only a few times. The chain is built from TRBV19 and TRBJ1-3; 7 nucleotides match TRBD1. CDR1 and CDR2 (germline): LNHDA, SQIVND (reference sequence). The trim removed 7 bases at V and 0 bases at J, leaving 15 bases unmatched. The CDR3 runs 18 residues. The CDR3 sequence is CASKGGLAALSSGNTIYF. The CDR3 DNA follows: TGTGCCAGTAAAGGGGGCCTGGCGGCGTTGTCCTCTGGAAACACCATATATTTT. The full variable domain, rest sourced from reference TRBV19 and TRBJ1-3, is DGGITQSPKYLFRKEGQNVTLSCEQNLNHDAMYWYRQDPGQGLRLIYYSQIVNDFQKGDIAEGYSVSREKKESFPLTVTSAQKNPTAFYLCASKGGLAALSSGNTIYFGEGSWLTVV.